Only a few counts were recorded for the clone carrying this TCR beta chain. TCRdb processed the 5' RACE reads anew with MiXCR; each CDR3 protein has one entry. Among 40,000 to 60,000 distinct CDR3 sequences listed, approximately 19% were seen once. These data come from a study of chronic HIV infection and antiretroviral therapy. This CDR3 region has 14 residues. V lost 0 bases, J lost 6 bases, and 4 bases stayed unmatched. Germline values: CDR1 MNHEY, CDR2 SVGAGI. Sequencing was performed on peripheral blood. This TCR was recovered from an adult who had HIV and had not received antiretroviral therapy, or was an uninfected healthy control (not recorded which). This chain connects TRBV6-5 to TRBJ1-2; 7 bases fit TRBD1. CDR3 sequence: CASSYSITGDGYTF. The CDR3 bases are TGTGCCAGCAGTTACTCGATCACAGGGGATGGCTACACCTTC.